This T cell receptor (beta chain) is from a study of T cell responses to AZD1222 COVID-19 vaccine. Only in-frame clones appear in the TCRdb table, and some are missing; sequencing was by immunoSEQ multiplex PCR. The sample has 99,000 or so clones, 70% to 90% seen once. The study, taken as a whole, reports: Across the whole spike, CD4 TCRs peaked at regions 160-218 and 743-854.

As for this clone: The antigen is undetermined.

V dropped 5 bases and J dropped 7 bases, with 12 bases sitting between them. The CDR3 has 13 amino acids. The clonotype was recovered from an adult in good health. The material sequenced was peripheral blood, taken on day 0 of AZD1222 vaccination. The chain recombines TRBV12-3 or TRBV12-4 with TRBJ2-1; no clear D. CDR3 residues: CASSPHLYNEQFF. The CDR3 DNA sequence: TGTGCCAGCAGTCCGCACCTCTATAATGAGCAGTTCTTC.